Described below is a single T cell receptor beta chain sequence and its context. Its antigen is not identified. Sequenced by immunoSEQ multiplex PCR; TCRdb stores in-frame clones only, minus some. The table lists 92,000 or so clones, roughly nine tenths of them singletons. This sample is drawn from a study of T cell responses to AZD1222 COVID-19 vaccine. The wider study: Analysis merged second doses at about 4 or about 12 weeks. Study outcomes and limitations: Baseline seropositivity occurred in only a handful of AZD1222 recipients. Donors, mostly white British, included more females; clonal diversity was possibly underestimated. Spike-wide coverage was observed for vaccine-associated CD4 TCRs, with dominant responses at 160-218 and 743-854.

Germline CDR1 reads SGHTA; CDR2 reads FQGTGA. This CDR3 comprises 13 residues. The V end was cut by 2 bases, the J end by 8 bases, with 12 bases between. This TCR came from an adult in good health. This specimen was peripheral blood, taken on day 0 of AZD1222 vaccination. V gene TRBV7-3 combines with J gene TRBJ1-2, with no clear D. The CDR3 loop is CASSLDPSGGYTF. The DNA for the CDR3 is TGTGCCAGCAGCTTAGATCCCAGTGGCGGCTACACCTTC.